This T cell receptor beta chain was sequenced in a study of response to subunit inactivated influenza vaccine. MiXCR, run by TCRdb on the RT-PCR reads, gives a single entry per CDR3 protein. The repertoire holds some 540,000 distinct CDR3 sequences, with around 21% as singletons. Trimming took off 2 bases at V and 1 base at J, with 12 bases between the two ends. Germline CDR1 SGHRS, CDR2 YFSETQ. The CDR3 is 15 amino acids. Another study also made use of these data, one on T cells expressing NK-cell markers. This second study says: Production of TCR beta cDNA relied on 5'RACE template switching with UMIs. TCR beta repertoires came from sorted CD3+CD56+NKG2C+, CD3+CD56+NKG2C- and CD3+CD56-NKG2C+ T cells.

This chain uses TRBV5-1 with TRBJ1-1; TRBD1 is a possible D gene (6 bases). The receptor was derived from a man aged 45-65 years who received an inactivated influenza vaccine. This material consisted of CD4+ T cells sorted from PBMCs, taken roughly 13 days after vaccination. Here the CDR3 DNA reads TGCGCCAGCAGCTTAAAGACAGGAAAGAACACTGAAGCTTTCTTT. This encodes CASSLKTGKNTEAFF.